The sequence of this T cell receptor beta chain was determined in a study of shared clonotypes between healthy human individuals. Study-wide findings and caveats: The sole specimen, blood, was sampled, and tissue repertoires likely differ.

Clones were read by immunoSEQ multiplex PCR, and TCRdb kept only the in-frame ones, dropping some. The sample records fewer than 600,000 clones, 79% being singletons. V shed 5 bases and J shed 2 bases, with 12 bases lying between them. The germline gives CDR1 MNHEY, CDR2 SVGAGI. The CDR3 is made up of 14 amino acids. Comment on this clone: Its matching antigen is unknown.

This clonotype was sampled from a woman aged 40 to 49 in good health. Some clones in this sample may be carry-over from other donors' samples. The V and J genes are TRBV6-5 and TRBJ1-1; perhaps TRBD1 as D (5 bases). The sample was PBMCs. This chain's CDR3 is CASSALQGNTEAFF. For the CDR3, the DNA is TGTGCCAGCAGTGCCCTCCAGGGAAACACTGAAGCTTTCTTT.